The 14 T cell receptor beta chains below were found in one sample sequenced in a study of metastatic and nonmetastatic thyroid tumors. TCRdb used MiXCR to call clones anew from the PCR reads. The sample lists 25,000 to 35,000 clones; about 16% were seen once. No treatment of any kind had been given to any patient before thyroid surgery. Sequences were obtained from blood. These receptors originate from a female donor with papillary thyroid cancer or a benign thyroid nodule (not recorded which). Some clones in this sample may be carry-over from other donors' samples.

This clone was recorded a few times. Germline and junction disagree at one end, which may indicate a read error. The chain has TRBV20-1 and TRBJ2-7; 7 bases line up with TRBD1. Germline V CDR1 and CDR2: DFQATT, SNEGSKA (reference sequence). The CDR3 is made up of 16 amino acids. DNA of the CDR3: TGCAGTGCCAGAGGGGGCCAGGGTCGCAGCTCCTACGAGCAGTACTTC. This encodes CSARGGQGRSSYEQYF.

This clone was found a few times. The J gene is TRBJ2-7, the V gene TRBV13; D ambiguous. Germline assignment: CDR1 PRHDT and CDR2 FYEKMQ (reference sequence). The V gene lost 4 bases and the J gene lost 1 base, with 17 bases spanning the gap. The CDR3 has 16 residues. CDR3 DNA sequence: TGTGCCAGCAGCTCCCGGTGGGGTAAGGTATCCTACGAGCAGTACTTC. This sequence encodes CASSSRWGKVSYEQYF.

This clone was detected many times. The V gene is TRBV19, the J gene TRBJ2-7; 11 bases agree with TRBD2. CDR1 and CDR2 from the germline V gene are LNHDA and SQIVND (reference sequence). V was pared by 3 bases and J by 0 bases, with 7 bases of the junction left unmatched. The CDR3 contains 17 residues. The CDR3 sequence is CASSIIQTSGSSYEQYF. The CDR3 nucleotides read TGTGCCAGTAGTATCATCCAAACTAGCGGGAGCTCCTACGAGCAGTACTTC.

The V gene is TRBV4-2, the J gene TRBJ1-3, with 7 positions matching TRBD1. V dropped 4 bases and J dropped 0; count of bases not matched to a gene: 6. CDR3 length: 16 residues. Germline CDR1 LGHNA, CDR2 YNFKEQ. The CDR3 nucleotides are TGTGCCAGCAGCCTCGCCGGGACAGTCTCTGGAAACACCATATATTTT. Its protein product is CASSLAGTVSGNTIYF.

This clone was recorded many times. A much larger clone sits a single nucleotide away, making a read error possible. Different DNA sequences within this sample yield the same CDR3. The rearrangement uses TRBV6-1 and TRBJ2-5; D uncertain. The V gene lost 8 bases and the J gene lost 11 bases, with 18 bases spanning the gap. CDR3 length: 12 residues. CDR1 and CDR2 (germline): MNHNS, SASEGT. CDR3 sequence: CASQLIGRSQYF. In DNA form, the CDR3 reads TGTGCCAGCCAGCTGATTGGACGGTCGCAGTACTTC.

This clone was recorded many times. The chain is built from TRBV10-3 and TRBJ1-2; unclear D gene. V was shortened by 5 bases and J by 0 bases, with 10 bases between the two germline ends. The CDR3 totals 14 residues. Per the germline V gene, CDR1 is ENHRY and CDR2 is SYGVKD. CDR3 in amino acids: CAISLDEANYGYTF. CDR3 DNA: TGTGCCATCAGTCTAGACGAAGCTAACTATGGCTACACCTTC.

This clone has more than one count but fewer than ten. The chain recombines TRBV6-1 with TRBJ2-1; 9 positions match TRBD2. This CDR3 spans 13 amino acids. Trimming cost V 9 bases and J 4 bases; bases outside gene matches: 4. Germline CDR1 is MNHNS and CDR2 is SASEGT. The CDR3 here is CASLAGGYNEQFF. The CDR3 region has the DNA TGTGCCAGTCTGGCGGGGGGGTACAATGAGCAGTTCTTC.

This clone is termed medium-sized. The gene calls are TRBV12-3 or TRBV12-4 and TRBJ2-7, with TRBD1 as a possible D gene (5 bases). The CDR3 spans 14 residues. The V end was cut by 6 bases, the J end by 3 bases, with 15 bases between. The CDR3 loop reads CASSPAGSGYEQYF. The CDR3 DNA follows: TGTGCCAGCAGCCCGGCAGGGTCAGGCTACGAGCAGTACTTC.

In its sample, this clone was seen many times. The chain recombines TRBV5-6 with TRBJ2-7; perhaps TRBD1 as D (5 bases). V was cut by 1 base and J by 6 bases, with 20 bases left in between. CDR1 and CDR2 from the germline V gene are SGHDT and YYEEEE. This CDR3 is built from 16 residues. DNA of the CDR3: TGTGCCAGCAGCTTGATCCCCTTAGGACAAAGTGGCGAGCAGTACTTC. Translating gives CASSLIPLGQSGEQYF.

As concerns this clone: At one boundary the junction diverges from the germline segment, which might be a read error. The rearrangement links TRBV10-3 to TRBJ2-5; D remains unclear. This CDR3 has 14 amino acids. Per germline, CDR1 ENHRY and CDR2 SYGVKD. CDR3 region: CTISELTLKETQYF. In DNA form, the CDR3 reads TGTACCATCAGTGAGCTCACCCTCAAAGAGACCCAGTACTTC.

V is TRBV10-3 and J is TRBJ2-3; D may be TRBD2 (7 bases). The CDR3 contains 20 residues. The V end lost 2 bases, the J end lost 2 bases, and 26 bases lay between the germline ends. The V gene's germline CDR1 is ENHRY and CDR2 SYGVKD. CDR3 amino acids: CAISEPRGVGPSGNTDTQYF. Written as DNA, the CDR3 is TGTGCCATCAGTGAGCCGAGGGGGGTGGGACCTAGCGGCAACACAGATACGCAGTATTTT.

This clone was picked up a small number of times. The chain links TRBV6-1 to TRBJ2-1; D might be TRBD2 (5 bases). The CDR3 extends over 14 amino acids. The V gene's germline CDR1 is MNHNS and CDR2 SASEGT. Trimming shortened V by 5 bases and J by 7 bases, and 15 bases separated the two germline ends. CDR3 coding DNA: TGTGCCAGCAGTTCGAACACCGAGGGAAATGAGCAGTTCTTC. This codes for CASSSNTEGNEQFF.

The V and J genes are TRBV9 and TRBJ2-7, with 9 bases aligning to TRBD1. After removal of 0 bases from V and 7 bases from J, the junction contained 11 bases not matched to a gene. The germline gives CDR1 SGDLS, CDR2 YYNGEE. The CDR3 spans 16 residues. The CDR3 loop reads CASSVGTRTGDWEQYF. CDR3 DNA: TGTGCCAGCAGCGTAGGAACAAGGACAGGGGATTGGGAGCAGTACTTC.

For the CDR3, the DNA is TGTGCCAGCAGTCTTACGGGGGTATCCTACGAGCAGTACTTC. Its translation: CASSLTGVSYEQYF. The V and J genes are TRBV28 and TRBJ2-7; TRBD2 is a possible D gene (6 bases). The V end was cut by 5 bases, the J end by 1 base, with 12 bases between. The CDR3 totals 14 residues. Germline V gives CDR1 MDHEN, CDR2 SYDVKM.